The 16 T cell receptor beta chains reported below all come from one sample, sequenced in a study of blood T cell repertoires in COVID-19. The assay was immunoSEQ multiplex PCR, and TCRdb's table has in-frame clones only and misses some. The sample includes under 150,000 clones, approximately 80% of them seen just once. Input material: peripheral blood. The receptors derive from a woman aged 40 to 50 with acute or convalescent COVID-19.

This sequence joins TRBV4-3 and TRBJ1-1; the match to TRBD1 covers 11 bases. This CDR3 is built from 12 residues. Germline V lookup: CDR1 LGHNA, CDR2 YSLEER. DNA for the CDR3: TGCGCAGACGGGACAGGGGGCACTGAAGCTTTCTTT. Translation: CADGTGGTEAFF.

In its sample, this clone was seen once. V is TRBV6-6 and J is TRBJ1-6; 9 nucleotides match TRBD1. This CDR3 spans 13 amino acids. J gave up 18 bases and V 5 bases, and 11 bases lay outside the gene matches. In germline, CDR1 is MNHNY, CDR2 SVGAGI (reference sequence). As DNA, the CDR3 is TGTGCCAGCAGTCCCTCCCGCGGGACAGGGCCCCACTTT. This encodes CASSPSRGTGPHF.

The chain uses TRBV27 and TRBJ1-5; D gene uncertain. V lost 8 bases, J lost 0 bases, and 11 bases lay in between. The CDR3 sequence is 14 residues long. Germline V gene lookup returns CDR1 MNHEY and CDR2 SMNVEV (reference sequence). CDR3 sequence: CASSSGYSNQPQHF. The CDR3 DNA follows: TGTGCCAGCTCTTCGGGGTATAGCAATCAGCCCCAGCATTTT.

In this sample, this clone turned up once. The V call is TRBV6-5, the J call TRBJ1-5, with D perhaps matching TRBD1 (5 bases). The CDR3 sequence is 15 residues long. Trimming stripped 6 bases from V and 2 bases from J, with 14 bases between. The germline V gene has CDR1 MNHEY and CDR2 SVGAGI. CDR3 amino acids: CASRSSGGGNQPQHF. CDR3 bases: TGTGCCAGCAGGTCCTCGGGGGGGGGCAATCAGCCCCAGCATTTT.

The gene calls are TRBV7-9 and TRBJ1-1; 9 bases line up with TRBD1. The germline CDR1 and CDR2 sequences are SEHNR and FQNEAQ (reference sequence). J lost 6 bases, V lost 5 bases, and 7 bases had no gene match. The CDR3 contains 14 residues. This CDR3 is CASSHPDRGAEAFF. The CDR3, as DNA: TGTGCCAGCAGCCACCCTGACAGGGGGGCTGAAGCTTTCTTT.

The rearrangement uses TRBV5-5 and TRBJ1-2; 10 bases fit TRBD1. Germline values: CDR1 SGHKS, CDR2 YYEKEE (reference sequence). The CDR3 is 17 residues long. Trimming removed 0 bases from V and 3 bases from J; junction bases left unmatched: 8. CDR3 region: CASSLGQGAGTYYGYTF. Written as DNA, the CDR3 is TGTGCCAGCAGCTTGGGACAGGGGGCAGGAACTTACTATGGCTACACCTTC.

The V and J genes are TRBV5-1 and TRBJ2-1; 7 nucleotides agree with TRBD2. CDR3 length: 16 amino acids. Looked up from germline, CDR1 is SGHRS and CDR2 is YFSETQ. Unmatched junction bases numbered 9, after V lost 6 bases and J lost 0 bases. CDR3 sequence: CASTLRAGSSYNEQFF. The CDR3, as DNA: TGCGCCAGCACTCTTAGAGCGGGGAGCTCCTACAATGAGCAGTTCTTC. Complete variable domain (other parts from reference TRBV5-1 and TRBJ2-1): KAGVTQTPRYLIKTRGQQVTLSCSPISGHRSVSWYQQTPGQGLQFLFEYFSETQRNKGNFPGRFSGRQFSNSRSEMNVSTLELGDSALYLCASTLRAGSSYNEQFFGPGTRLTVL.

CDR3 residues: CASVLRGGENEQFF. The CDR3, as DNA: TGTGCCAGCGTACTGCGGGGGGGCGAGAATGAGCAGTTCTTC. The rearrangement links TRBV6-5 to TRBJ2-1; TRBD2 matches at 9 bases. After removal of 8 bases from V and 7 bases from J, the junction contained 9 bases not matched to a gene. From germline, CDR1 is MNHEY and CDR2 SVGAGI. This CDR3 contains 14 residues.

This clone was observed once. The J gene is TRBJ2-4, the V gene TRBV4-3; 9 nucleotides match TRBD2. After removal of 0 bases from V and 1 base from J, the junction contained 7 bases not matched to a gene. Germline lookup yields CDR1 LGHNA and CDR2 YSLEER. There are 18 residues in the CDR3. The CDR3 region has the DNA TGCGCCAGCAGCCAAGATAGCGGTGCGGGAGGGGCCAAAAACATTCAGTACTTC. Translated, it gives CASSQDSGAGGAKNIQYF.

CDR3 in DNA: TGTGCCAGCAGCTCCCCCGGGACAGCCTCTAGACCTACCTACGAGCAGTACTTC. Protein sequence: CASSSPGTASRPTYEQYF. V is TRBV7-9 and J is TRBJ2-7; 7 bases fit TRBD1. The CDR3 length is 18 residues. Germline CDR1 SEHNR, CDR2 FQNEAQ (reference sequence). V shed 4 bases, J shed 2 bases, and the junction held 17 bases outside the gene matches.

The chain recombines TRBV12-3 or TRBV12-4 with TRBJ2-3; D perhaps matches TRBD2 (6 bases). V was shortened by 4 bases and J by 3 bases, with 8 bases between the two germline ends. The CDR3 has 13 residues. This CDR3 is CASSYGGTDTQYF. The CDR3 DNA reads as TGTGCCAGCAGTTACGGGGGAACAGATACGCAGTATTTT.

This chain uses TRBV27 with TRBJ1-2; 9 nucleotides align to TRBD1. CDR1 is MNHEY and CDR2 is SMNVEV in the germline V gene (reference sequence). CDR3 length: 14 amino acids. V trimming: 1 base; J trimming: 10 bases; junction bases outside the gene matches: 7. The CDR3 sequence is CASSLYPGQGVYTF. In nucleotides, the CDR3 is TGTGCCAGCAGTTTATACCCGGGACAGGGCGTCTACACCTTC.

This clone showed up just once. This sequence joins TRBV19 and TRBJ2-5; weak D call: TRBD1 (7 bases). Trimming left V 3 bases short and J 3 bases short, with 14 bases between. In germline, CDR1 is LNHDA, CDR2 SQIVND (reference sequence). The length of the CDR3 is 15 residues. The CDR3 sequence: CASSIDGGTEETQYF. CDR3 sequence (DNA): TGTGCCAGTAGTATTGATGGGGGGACAGAAGAGACCCAGTACTTC.

V is TRBV5-8 and J is TRBJ2-1; the D gene is possibly TRBD2 (7 bases). Trimming shortened V by 1 base and J by 2 bases, and 10 bases separated the two germline ends. CDR1 and CDR2 from the germline V gene are SGHTS and YDEGEE. The CDR3 length is 15 residues. The CDR3 reads CASSLSGGPYNEQFF. The CDR3 region has the DNA TGTGCCAGCAGCTTGTCCGGGGGGCCCTACAATGAGCAGTTCTTC. Supplemented by reference TRBV5-8 and TRBJ2-1, the full variable domain reads EAGVTQSPTHLIKTRGQQATLRCSPISGHTSVYWYQQALGLGLQFLLWYDEGEERNRGNFPPRFSGRQFPNYSSELNVNALELEDSALYLCASSLSGGPYNEQFFGPGTRLTVL.

J is TRBJ1-6 and V is TRBV10-3; no definite D call. The length of the CDR3 is 14 residues. Trimming took off 8 bases at V and 9 bases at J, with 17 bases between the two ends. Germline CDR1 ENHRY, CDR2 SYGVKD. The CDR3 spells CAIGRAVEGSPLHF. The CDR3 bases are TGTGCCATCGGGAGGGCGGTCGAAGGTTCACCCCTCCACTTT.

This clone was detected only a few times. This rearrangement joins TRBV6-5 to TRBJ2-1; 10 positions agree with TRBD2. From germline, CDR1 is MNHEY and CDR2 SVGAGI. V dropped 4 bases and J dropped 4; count of bases not matched to a gene: 4. This CDR3 is built from 15 residues. CDR3 coding DNA: TGTGCCAGCAGTTCTACTAGCGGGAAATACAATGAGCAGTTCTTC. Protein sequence: CASSSTSGKYNEQFF.